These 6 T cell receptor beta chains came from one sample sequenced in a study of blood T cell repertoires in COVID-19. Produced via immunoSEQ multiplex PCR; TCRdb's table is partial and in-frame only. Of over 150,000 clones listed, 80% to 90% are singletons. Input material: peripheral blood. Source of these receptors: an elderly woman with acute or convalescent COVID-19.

CDR3 loop: CASSHQDTDTDTQYF. CDR3 nucleotides: TGCGCCAGCAGCCACCAGGACACCGACACAGATACGCAGTATTTT. This chain joins TRBV4-3 and TRBJ2-3; D might be TRBD1 (5 bases). The CDR3 length is 15 residues. The ends were cut back, 3 bases at V and 2 bases at J, with 12 bases in the middle. CDR1 and CDR2 (germline): LGHNA, YSLEER.

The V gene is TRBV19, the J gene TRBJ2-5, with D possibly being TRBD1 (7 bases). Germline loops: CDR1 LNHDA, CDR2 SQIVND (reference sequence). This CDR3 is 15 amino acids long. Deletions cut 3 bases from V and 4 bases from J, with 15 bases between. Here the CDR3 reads CASSIGGGDLETQYF. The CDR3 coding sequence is TGTGCCAGTAGTATTGGAGGGGGCGATCTAGAGACCCAGTACTTC.

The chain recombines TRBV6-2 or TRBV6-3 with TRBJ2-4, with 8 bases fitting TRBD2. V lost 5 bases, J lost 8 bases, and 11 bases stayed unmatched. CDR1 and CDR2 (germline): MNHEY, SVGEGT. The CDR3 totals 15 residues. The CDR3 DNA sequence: TGTGCCAGCAGTCGACACGGGACTAGTGCAGACATTCAGTACTTC. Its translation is CASSRHGTSADIQYF.

CDR3 coding DNA: TGTGCCAGCAGTGATGGGGCGCGAGATACGCAGTATTTT. It is translated as CASSDGARDTQYF. J is TRBJ2-3 and V is TRBV6-4, with D perhaps TRBD1 (5 bases). With 3 bases removed from V and 5 bases from J, the gap between germline ends came to 9 bases. The CDR3 length is 13 residues. Germline CDR1 MRHNA, CDR2 SNTAGT.

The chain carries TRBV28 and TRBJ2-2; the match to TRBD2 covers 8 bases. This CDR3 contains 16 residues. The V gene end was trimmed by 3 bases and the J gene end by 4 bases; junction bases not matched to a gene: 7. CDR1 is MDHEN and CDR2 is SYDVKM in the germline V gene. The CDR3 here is CASSFFAGGSTGELFF. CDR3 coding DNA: TGTGCCAGCAGTTTTTTTGCGGGGGGTAGCACCGGGGAGCTGTTTTTT.

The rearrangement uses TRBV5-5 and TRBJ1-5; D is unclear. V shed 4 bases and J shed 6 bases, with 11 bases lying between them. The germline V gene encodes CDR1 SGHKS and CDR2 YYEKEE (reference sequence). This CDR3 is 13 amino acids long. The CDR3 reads CASSGEQFQPQHF. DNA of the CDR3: TGTGCCAGCAGCGGCGAACAGTTTCAGCCCCAGCATTTT.